The clone carrying this TCR beta chain was observed many times. Its antigen is as yet unknown. Template-switching 5'RACE yielded the TCR cDNA; a universal primer site and UMIs were added in the process. In TCRdb, the 5' RACE reads were re-called with MiXCR into one record per CDR3 protein. Altogether 510,000 or so distinct CDR3 sequences are present, around 21% being singletons, with the ten largest covering roughly an eighth. V shed 9 bases, J shed 0 bases, and the junction held 4 bases outside the gene matches. The germline CDR1 and CDR2 sequences are WSHSY and SAAADI. CDR3 length: 14 amino acids. The data stem from a study of T cells after yellow fever vaccination. Whole-study context: Any fraction with a low cell number was prepared using SMART-Seq v4 Ultra Low Input. Broader study findings: Researchers noted that a small share of clonotypes showed up in both CD4 and CD8 compartments. A weaker but faster secondary response was observed, peaking on day 5 versus 15.

The TCR sequence derives from a man aged 25-45 years who received the YFV17D yellow fever vaccine. The starting material was PBMCs, obtained 15 days after the yellow fever booster vaccination. The rearrangement links TRBV10-2 to TRBJ2-5; the match to TRBD1 covers 10 bases. The CDR3 sequence: CASLDRGYQETQYF. CDR3 nucleotides: TGCGCCAGTCTGGACAGGGGGTACCAAGAGACCCAGTACTTC.